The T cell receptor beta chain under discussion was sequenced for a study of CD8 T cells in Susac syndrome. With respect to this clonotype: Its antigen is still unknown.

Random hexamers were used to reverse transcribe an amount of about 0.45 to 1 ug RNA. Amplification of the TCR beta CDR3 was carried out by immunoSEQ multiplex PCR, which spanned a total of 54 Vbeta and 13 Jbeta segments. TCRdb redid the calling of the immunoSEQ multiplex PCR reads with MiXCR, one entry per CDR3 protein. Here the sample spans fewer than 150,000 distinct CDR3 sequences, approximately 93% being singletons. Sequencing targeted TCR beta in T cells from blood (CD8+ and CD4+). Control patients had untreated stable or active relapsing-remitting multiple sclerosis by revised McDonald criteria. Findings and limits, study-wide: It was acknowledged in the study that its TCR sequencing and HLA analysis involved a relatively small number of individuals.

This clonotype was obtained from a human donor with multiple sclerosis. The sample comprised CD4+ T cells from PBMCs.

The CDR3 DNA is TGCAGTGCTAGAGATCTAGCGGGGAGACTCCAAGAGACCCAGTACTTC. Amino acid sequence: CSARDLAGRLQETQYF. The V call is TRBV20-1, the J call TRBJ2-5; the match to TRBD2 covers 9 bases. The germline gives CDR1 DFQATT, CDR2 SNEGSKA (reference sequence). With 0 bases clipped from V and 1 base from J, the junction kept 6 bases outside the gene matches. The length of the CDR3 is 16 residues.